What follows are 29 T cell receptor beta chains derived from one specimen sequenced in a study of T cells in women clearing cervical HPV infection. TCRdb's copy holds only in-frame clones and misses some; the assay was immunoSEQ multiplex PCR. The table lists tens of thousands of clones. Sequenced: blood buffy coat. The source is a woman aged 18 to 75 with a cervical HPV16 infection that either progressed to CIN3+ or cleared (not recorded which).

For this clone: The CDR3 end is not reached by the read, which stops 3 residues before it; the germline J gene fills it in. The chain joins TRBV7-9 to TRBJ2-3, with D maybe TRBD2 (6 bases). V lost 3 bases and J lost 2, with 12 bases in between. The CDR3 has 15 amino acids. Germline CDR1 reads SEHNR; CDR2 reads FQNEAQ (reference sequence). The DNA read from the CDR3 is TGTGCCAGCAGCTTCGCCGGGGGATCCACAGATACG. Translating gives CASSFAGGSTDT. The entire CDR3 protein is CASSFAGGSTDTQYF.

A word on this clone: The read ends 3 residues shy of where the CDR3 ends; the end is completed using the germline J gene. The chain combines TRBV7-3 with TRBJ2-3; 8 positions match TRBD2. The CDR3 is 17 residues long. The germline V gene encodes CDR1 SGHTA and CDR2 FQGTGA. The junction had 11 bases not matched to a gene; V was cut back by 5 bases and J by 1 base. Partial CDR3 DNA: TGTGCCAGCAGCCTTAACTCCGGGACTAGGGGCACAGATACG. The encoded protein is CASSLNSGTRGTDT. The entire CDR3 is CASSLNSGTRGTDTQYF.

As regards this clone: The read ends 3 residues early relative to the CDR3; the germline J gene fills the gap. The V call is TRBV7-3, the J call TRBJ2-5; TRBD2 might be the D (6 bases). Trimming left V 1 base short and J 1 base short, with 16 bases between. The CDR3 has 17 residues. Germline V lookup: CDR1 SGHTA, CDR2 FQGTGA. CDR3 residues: CASSLKVEDYTQETQYF. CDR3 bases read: TGTGCCAGCAGCTTAAAGGTGGAGGACTATACCCAAGAGACC. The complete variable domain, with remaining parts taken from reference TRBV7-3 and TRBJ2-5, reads GAGVSQTPSNKVTEKGKYVELRCDPISGHTALYWYRQSLGQGPEFLIYFQGTGAADDSGLPNDRFFAVRPEGSVSTLKIQRTERGDSAVYLCASSLKVEDYTQETQYFGPGTRLLVL.

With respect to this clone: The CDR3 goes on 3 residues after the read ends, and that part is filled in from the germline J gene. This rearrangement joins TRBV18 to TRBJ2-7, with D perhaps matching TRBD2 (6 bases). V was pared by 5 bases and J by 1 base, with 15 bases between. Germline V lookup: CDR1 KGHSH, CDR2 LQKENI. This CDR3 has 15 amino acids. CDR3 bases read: TGTGCCAGCTCAGCCTTTGGGGGGTCGTCCTACGAG. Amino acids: CASSAFGGSSYE. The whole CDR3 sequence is CASSAFGGSSYEQYF.

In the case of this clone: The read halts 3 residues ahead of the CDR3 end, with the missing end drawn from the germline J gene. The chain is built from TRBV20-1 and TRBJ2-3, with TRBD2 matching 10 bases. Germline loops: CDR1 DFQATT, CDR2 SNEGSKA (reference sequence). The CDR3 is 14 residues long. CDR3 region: CSALVAGGQETQYF. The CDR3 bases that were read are TGCAGTGCCCTGGTAGCGGGGGGCCAAGAGACG.

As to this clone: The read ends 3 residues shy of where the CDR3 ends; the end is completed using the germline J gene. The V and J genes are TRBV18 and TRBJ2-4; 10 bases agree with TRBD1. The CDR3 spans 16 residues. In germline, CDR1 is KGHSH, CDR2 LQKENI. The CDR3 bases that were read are TGTGCCAGCTCACCTGAGACAGGGGGCATTCTCTATGGT. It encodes CASSPETGGILYG. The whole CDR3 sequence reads CASSPETGGILYGQYF.

The DNA read from the CDR3 is TGTGCCAGTAGTGATAGGGGCTATGGC. It is translated as CASSDRGYG. The whole CDR3 reads CASSDRGYGYTF. The V and J genes are TRBV19 and TRBJ1-2; tentative D call: TRBD1 (5 bases). Coverage ceases 3 residues before the CDR3 finishes, and the germline J gene fills in the end. The V gene lost 5 bases and the J gene lost 4 bases, with 8 bases spanning the gap. The V gene's germline CDR1 is LNHDA and CDR2 SQIVND (reference sequence). This CDR3 spans 12 amino acids.

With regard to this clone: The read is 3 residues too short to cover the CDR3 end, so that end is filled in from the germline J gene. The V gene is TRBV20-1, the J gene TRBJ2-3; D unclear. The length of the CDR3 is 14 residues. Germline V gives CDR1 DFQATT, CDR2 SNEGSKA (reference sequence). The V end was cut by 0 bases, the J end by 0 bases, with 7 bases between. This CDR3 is CSARDYLSTDTQYF. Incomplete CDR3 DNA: TGCAGTGCTAGAGATTATCTGAGCACAGATACG.

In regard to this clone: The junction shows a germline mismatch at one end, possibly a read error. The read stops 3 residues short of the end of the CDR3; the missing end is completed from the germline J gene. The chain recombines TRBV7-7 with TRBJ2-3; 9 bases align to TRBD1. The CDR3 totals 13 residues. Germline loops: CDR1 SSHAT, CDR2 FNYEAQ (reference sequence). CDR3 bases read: TGTGCTAGCAGCCCGGGACAGGGAAAGACG. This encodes CASSPGQGKT. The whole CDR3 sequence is CASSPGQGKTQYF.

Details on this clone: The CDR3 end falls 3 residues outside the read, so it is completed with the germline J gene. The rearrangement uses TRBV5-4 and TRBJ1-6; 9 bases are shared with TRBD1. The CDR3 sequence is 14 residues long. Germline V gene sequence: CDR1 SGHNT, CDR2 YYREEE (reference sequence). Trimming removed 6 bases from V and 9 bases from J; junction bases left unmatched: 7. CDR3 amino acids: CASTKQGAGSPLHF. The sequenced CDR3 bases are TGTGCCAGCACCAAACAGGGGGCCGGTTCACCC.

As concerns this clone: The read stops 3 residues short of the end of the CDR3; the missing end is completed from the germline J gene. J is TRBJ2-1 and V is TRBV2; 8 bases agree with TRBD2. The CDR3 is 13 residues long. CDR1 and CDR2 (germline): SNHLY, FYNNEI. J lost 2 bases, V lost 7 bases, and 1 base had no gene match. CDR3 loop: CASIAGPYNEQFF. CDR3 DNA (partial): TGTGCCAGCATAGCGGGACCCTACAATGAG.

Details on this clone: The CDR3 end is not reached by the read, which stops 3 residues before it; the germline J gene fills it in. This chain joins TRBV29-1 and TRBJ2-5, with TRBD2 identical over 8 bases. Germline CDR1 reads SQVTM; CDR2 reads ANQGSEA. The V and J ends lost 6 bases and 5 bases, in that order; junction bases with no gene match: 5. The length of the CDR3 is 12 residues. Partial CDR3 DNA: TGCAGCGTAGGACTAGCTCAGGAGACC. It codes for CSVGLAQET. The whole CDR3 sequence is CSVGLAQETQYF.

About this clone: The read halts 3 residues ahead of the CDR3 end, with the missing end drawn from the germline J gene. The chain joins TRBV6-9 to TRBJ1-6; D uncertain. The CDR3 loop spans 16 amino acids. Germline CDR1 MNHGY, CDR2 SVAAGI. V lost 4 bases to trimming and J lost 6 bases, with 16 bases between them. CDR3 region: CASSSPHRLSNSPLHF. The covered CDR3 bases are TGTGCCAGCAGTTCCCCGCACAGACTATCTAATTCACCC.

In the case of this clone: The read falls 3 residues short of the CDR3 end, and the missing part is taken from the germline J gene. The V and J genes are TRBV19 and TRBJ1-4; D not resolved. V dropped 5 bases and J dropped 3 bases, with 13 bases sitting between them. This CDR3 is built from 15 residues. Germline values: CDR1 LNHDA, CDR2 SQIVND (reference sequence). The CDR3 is CASSATGLANEKLFF. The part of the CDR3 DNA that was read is TGTGCCAGTAGTGCCACGGGGTTGGCTAATGAAAAA.

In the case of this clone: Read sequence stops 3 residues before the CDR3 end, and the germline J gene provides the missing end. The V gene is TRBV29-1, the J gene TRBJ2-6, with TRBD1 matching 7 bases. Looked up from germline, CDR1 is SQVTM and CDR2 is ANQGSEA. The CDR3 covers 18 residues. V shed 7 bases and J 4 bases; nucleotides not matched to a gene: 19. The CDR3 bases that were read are TGCAGCGCTTTGGTAACCGGGACAGTCCCGCGGGGGGCCAACGTC. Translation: CSALVTGTVPRGANV. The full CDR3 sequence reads CSALVTGTVPRGANVLTF.

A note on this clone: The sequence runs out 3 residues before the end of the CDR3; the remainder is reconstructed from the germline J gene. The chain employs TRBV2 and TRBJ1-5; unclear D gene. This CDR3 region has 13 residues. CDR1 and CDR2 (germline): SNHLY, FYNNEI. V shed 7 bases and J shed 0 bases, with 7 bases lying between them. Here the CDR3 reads CASTQFSNQPQHF. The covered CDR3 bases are TGTGCCAGCACCCAGTTTAGCAATCAGCCC. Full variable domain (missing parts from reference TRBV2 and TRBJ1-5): EPEVTQTPSHQVTQMGQEVILRCVPISNHLYFYWYRQILGQKVEFLVSFYNNEISEKSEIFDDQFSVERPDGSNFTLKIRSTKLEDSAMYFCASTQFSNQPQHFGDGTRLSIL.

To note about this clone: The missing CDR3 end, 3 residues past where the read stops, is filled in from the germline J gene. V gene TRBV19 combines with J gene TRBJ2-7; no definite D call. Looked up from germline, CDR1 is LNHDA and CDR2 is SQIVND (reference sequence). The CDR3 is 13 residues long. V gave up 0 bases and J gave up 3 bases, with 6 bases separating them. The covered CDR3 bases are TGTGCCAGTAGTATAGAACTTAGCTACGAG. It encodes CASSIELSYE. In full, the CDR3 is CASSIELSYEQYF.

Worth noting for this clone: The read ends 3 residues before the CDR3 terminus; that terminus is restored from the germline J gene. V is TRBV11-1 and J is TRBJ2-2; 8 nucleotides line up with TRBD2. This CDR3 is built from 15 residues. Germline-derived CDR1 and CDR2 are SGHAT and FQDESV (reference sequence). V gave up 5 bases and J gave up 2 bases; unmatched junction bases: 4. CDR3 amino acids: CASSLSGSNTGELFF. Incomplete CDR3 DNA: TGTGCCAGCAGCCTGAGCGGGAGTAACACCGGGGAG.

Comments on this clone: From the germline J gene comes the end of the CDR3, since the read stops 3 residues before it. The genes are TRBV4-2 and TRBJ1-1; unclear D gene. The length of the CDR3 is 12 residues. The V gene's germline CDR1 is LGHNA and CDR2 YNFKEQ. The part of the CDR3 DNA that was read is TGTGCCAGCAGCCAAGAAAGTGGTAGA. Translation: CASSQESGR. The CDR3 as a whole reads CASSQESGRAFF.

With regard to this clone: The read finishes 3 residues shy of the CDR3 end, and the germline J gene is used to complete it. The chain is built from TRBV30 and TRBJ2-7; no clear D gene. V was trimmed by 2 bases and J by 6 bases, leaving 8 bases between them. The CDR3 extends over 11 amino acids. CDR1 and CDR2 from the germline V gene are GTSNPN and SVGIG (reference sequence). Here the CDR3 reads CAWSLFSEQYF. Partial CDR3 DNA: TGTGCCTGGAGTTTGTTCTCCGAG. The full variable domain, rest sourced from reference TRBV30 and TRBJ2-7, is SQTIHQWPATLVQPVGSPLSLECTVEGTSNPNLYWYRQAAGRGLQLLFYSVGIGQISSEVPQNLSASRPQDRQFILSSKKLLLSDSGFYLCAWSLFSEQYFGPGTRLTVT.

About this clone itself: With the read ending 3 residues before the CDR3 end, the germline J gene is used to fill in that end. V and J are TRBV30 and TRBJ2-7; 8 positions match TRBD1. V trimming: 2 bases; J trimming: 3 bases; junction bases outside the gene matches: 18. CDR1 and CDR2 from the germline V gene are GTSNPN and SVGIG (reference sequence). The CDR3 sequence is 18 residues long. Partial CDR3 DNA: TGTGCCTGGAGTCGAGGAGCGCCGTGGGACAGGTACCTCTACGAG. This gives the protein CAWSRGAPWDRYLYE. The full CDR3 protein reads CAWSRGAPWDRYLYEQYF.

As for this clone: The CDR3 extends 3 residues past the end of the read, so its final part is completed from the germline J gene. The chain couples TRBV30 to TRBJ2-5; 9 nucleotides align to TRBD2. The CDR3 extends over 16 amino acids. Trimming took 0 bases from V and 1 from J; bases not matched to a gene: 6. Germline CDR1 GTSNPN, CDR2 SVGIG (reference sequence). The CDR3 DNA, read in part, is TGTGCCTGGAGTGTCCCGCTTAGCGGGGGCCAAGAGACC. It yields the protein CAWSVPLSGGQET. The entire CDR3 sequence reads CAWSVPLSGGQETQYF.

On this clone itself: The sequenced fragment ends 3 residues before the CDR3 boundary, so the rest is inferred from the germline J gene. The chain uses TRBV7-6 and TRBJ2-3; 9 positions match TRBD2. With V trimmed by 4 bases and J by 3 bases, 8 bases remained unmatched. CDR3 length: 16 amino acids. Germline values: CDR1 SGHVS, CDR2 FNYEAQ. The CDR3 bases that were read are TGTGCCAGCAGCTACTTAGCGGGAGTATTGACAGATACG. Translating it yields CASSYLAGVLTDT. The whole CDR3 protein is CASSYLAGVLTDTQYF.

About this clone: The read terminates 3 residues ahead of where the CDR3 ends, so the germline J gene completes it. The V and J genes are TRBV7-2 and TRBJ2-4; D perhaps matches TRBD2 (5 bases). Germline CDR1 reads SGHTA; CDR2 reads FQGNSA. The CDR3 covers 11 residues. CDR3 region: CASSRGTHQYF. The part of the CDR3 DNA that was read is TGTGCCAGCAGCCGGGGTACCCAT.

CDR3 DNA (partial): TGTGCCAGCGGAACAGGGTATAACGAG. It yields the protein CASGTGYNE. The complete CDR3 reads CASGTGYNEQYF. The rearrangement links TRBV5-8 to TRBJ2-7; TRBD1 is a possible D gene (6 bases). The DNA ends 3 residues before the CDR3 does, and the rest of the CDR3 is filled in from the germline J gene. The ends were cut back, 7 bases at V and 5 bases at J, with 13 bases in the middle. The germline V gene encodes CDR1 SGHTS and CDR2 YDEGEE. The CDR3 runs to 12 residues.

CDR3 bases read: TGTGCCAGTAGTACCCCTTCCGGGACAGGGGATTTTGGGACTAATGAAAAG. Translating gives CASSTPSGTGDFGTNEK. The whole CDR3 protein is CASSTPSGTGDFGTNEKLFF. The chain recombines TRBV19 with TRBJ2-2; the match to TRBD1 covers 10 bases. The read falls 3 residues short of the CDR3 end, and the missing part is taken from the germline J gene. Germline V gives CDR1 LNHDA, CDR2 SQIVND (reference sequence). The CDR3 is 20 residues long.

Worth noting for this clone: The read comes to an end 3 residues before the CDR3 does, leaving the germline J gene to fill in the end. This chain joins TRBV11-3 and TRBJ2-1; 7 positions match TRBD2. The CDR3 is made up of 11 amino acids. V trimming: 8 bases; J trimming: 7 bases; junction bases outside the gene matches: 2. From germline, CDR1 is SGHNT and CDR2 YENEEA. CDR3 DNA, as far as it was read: TGTGCCAGCTCGGGGGGTAATGAG. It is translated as CASSGGNE. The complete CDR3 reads CASSGGNEQFF.

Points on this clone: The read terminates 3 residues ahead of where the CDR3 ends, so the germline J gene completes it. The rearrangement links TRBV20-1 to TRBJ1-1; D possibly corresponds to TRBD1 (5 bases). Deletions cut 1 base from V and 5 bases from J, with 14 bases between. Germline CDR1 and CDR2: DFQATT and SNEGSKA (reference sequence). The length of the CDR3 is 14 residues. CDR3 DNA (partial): TGCAGTGCTAGAGTGGGATCCCGGGGGACTGAA. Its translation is CSARVGSRGTE. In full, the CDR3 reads CSARVGSRGTEAFF.

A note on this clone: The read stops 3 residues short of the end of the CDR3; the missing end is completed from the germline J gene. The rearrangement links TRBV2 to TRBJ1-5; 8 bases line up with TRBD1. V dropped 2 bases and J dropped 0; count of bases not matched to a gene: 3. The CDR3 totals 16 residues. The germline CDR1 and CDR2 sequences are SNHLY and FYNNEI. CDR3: CASSERTGNSNQPQHF. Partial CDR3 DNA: TGTGCCAGCAGTGAAAGGACAGGGAATAGCAATCAGCCC. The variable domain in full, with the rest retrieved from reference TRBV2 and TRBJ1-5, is EPEVTQTPSHQVTQMGQEVILRCVPISNHLYFYWYRQILGQKVEFLVSFYNNEISEKSEIFDDQFSVERPDGSNFTLKIRSTKLEDSAMYFCASSERTGNSNQPQHFGDGTRLSIL.